A selection of T cell receptor beta chains follows, all from one sample in a study of cytomegalovirus exposure and HLA in healthy donors. Clones were read by immunoSEQ multiplex PCR, and TCRdb kept only the in-frame ones, dropping some. This table has fewer than 250,000 clones, over 60% appearing once. The sequencing sample was made of PBMCs. These receptor sequences come from a man aged 25-45 years in good health and CMV-seropositive. CDR3s include the opening cysteine and the closing phenylalanine or tryptophan. Fields, in order: V gene, D gene, J gene, clone size, CDR3 DNA, CDR3 protein. The D gene is left open where the match is weak. Expanded clones get a size class; other rows say once, few or many, or leave the size out.

>TRBV30|TRBD1|TRBJ1-3|-
TGTGCCTGGAACGACCCTCAAAGACAGGGCCTCGTTAGAAACACCATATATTTT
CAWNDPQRQGLVRNTIYF
>TRBV30|TRBD1|TRBJ1-2|-
TGTGCCTGGAGTCAGGGACAGGGGGGCCCCTATGGCTACACCTTC
CAWSQGQGGPYGYTF
>TRBV7-2|TRBD2|TRBJ2-5|-
TGTGCCAGCAGCAGGACTAGCGGGCAAGAGACCCAGTACTTC
CASSRTSGQETQYF
>TRBV27|-|TRBJ2-6|-
TGTGCCAGCAGTCCCTGGAGCTCTGGGGCCAACGTCCTGACTTTC
CASSPWSSGANVLTF
>TRBV28|-|TRBJ1-1|-
TGTGCCAGCAGTTCACCCCACAGGAACACTGAAGCTTTCTTT
CASSSPHRNTEAFF
>TRBV2|TRBD1|TRBJ1-2|-
TGTGCCAGCAGCCGGACAGGGTCTAACTATGGCTACACCTTC
CASSRTGSNYGYTF
>TRBV7-9|TRBD1|TRBJ2-3|-
TGTGCCAGCAGCCCGGACAGGGTAGGCACAGATACGCAGTATTTT
CASSPDRVGTDTQYF
>TRBV25-1|-|TRBJ1-2|once
TGTGCCAGCAGAAGGGGCAGTGGCTACACCTTC
CASRRGSGYTF
>TRBV7-2|TRBD1|TRBJ1-1|few
TGTGCCAGCAGCTCGGCAGGGGGAAGTGGCACTGAAGCTTTCTTT
CASSSAGGSGTEAFF
>TRBV6-5|-|TRBJ1-1|-
TGTGCCAGCAACCTTCGAGGGGGGGGGAACACTGAAGCTTTCTTT
CASNLRGGGNTEAFF
>TRBV29-1|-|TRBJ1-1|-
TGCAGCGTTGGGGCGAACGGCGGGGGGAACACTGAAGCTTTCTTT
CSVGANGGGNTEAFF
>TRBV7-9|-|TRBJ2-7|-
TGTGCCAGCAGTAGTACCTACGAGCAGTACTTC
CASSSTYEQYF
>TRBV19|TRBD1|TRBJ1-2|-
TGTGCCAGTAGTATCGGGCAGGGGGCGCGTGGCTACACCTTC
CASSIGQGARGYTF
>TRBV15|-|TRBJ2-7|-
TGTGCCACCAGCAGAGACGGCTACAGTCTTGGTGAGCAGTACTTC
CATSRDGYSLGEQYF
>TRBV27|-|TRBJ2-7|-
TGTGCCAGCAGTTTTCGCCCGTACTACGAGCAGTACTTC
CASSFRPYYEQYF
>TRBV7-9|TRBD1|TRBJ1-1|-
TGTGCCAGCAGCATACACGGACAGGGTGGTGAAGCTTTCTTT
CASSIHGQGGEAFF
>TRBV28|TRBD1|TRBJ2-7|-
TGTGCCAGCAGTTCACCGGTGGGCACCAGGGGGGAGCAGTACTTC
CASSSPVGTRGEQYF
>TRBV28|TRBD1|TRBJ1-2|-
TGTGCCAGCAGTTTTCTCGGGACAGGGTTAGATGGCTACACCTTC
CASSFLGTGLDGYTF
>TRBV4-1|-|TRBJ1-2|few
TGCGCCAGCAGCCCCCGCGCAGGGGCAAGCTATGGCTACACCTTC
CASSPRAGASYGYTF
>TRBV2|-|TRBJ1-1|-
TGTGCCAGCAGTCGTTCGGAGGGAACAGCTTTCTTT
CASSRSEGTAFF
>TRBV6-5|-|TRBJ1-2|-
TGTGCCAGCAGAAAAGACAGCATGCGGGGGAATGGCTACACCTTC
CASRKDSMRGNGYTF
>TRBV7-2|TRBD1|TRBJ2-7|-
TGTGCCAGCAGCGTTGACAGGGGTTTCTACGAGCAGTACTTC
CASSVDRGFYEQYF
>TRBV29-1|-|TRBJ1-1|-
TGCAGTGATGGAGGACTCCTGAACACTGAAGCTTTTTTT
CSDGGLLNTEAFF
>TRBV5-5|TRBD2|TRBJ2-7|few
TGTGCCAACCCGCGGGAGGGGGACTACGAGCAGTACTTC
CANPREGDYEQYF
>TRBV5-6|-|TRBJ1-3|-
TGTGCCAGCAGCTTGGCGGGTCCCCGCGGAAACACCATATATTTT
CASSLAGPRGNTIYF
>TRBV5-5|-|TRBJ2-2|-
TGTGCCAGCAGTTCCCTTCCTGGACAGAGAGCGAACACCGGGGAGCTGTTTTTT
CASSSLPGQRANTGELFF
>TRBV7-2|TRBD1|TRBJ1-1|-
TGTGCCAGCAGCTTGACAGGGCCGGACACTGAAGCTTTCTTT
CASSLTGPDTEAFF
>TRBV5-8|-|TRBJ2-4|-
TGTGCCAGCAAGAGGGCGGGGGCCAAAAACATTCAGTACTTC
CASKRAGAKNIQYF
>TRBV6-4|-|TRBJ2-3|-
TGTGCCAGCAGTGACAGGGGGAGCAACACAGATACGCAGTATTTT
CASSDRGSNTDTQYF
>TRBV19|TRBD2|TRBJ2-3|-
TGTGCCAGTACAAGGGGAGCGGGAGCCACAGATACGCAGTATTTT
CASTRGAGATDTQYF
>TRBV11-2|-|TRBJ2-7|-
TGTGCCAGCAGCTTAACGACAGGCCGCTCCTACGAGCAGTACTTC
CASSLTTGRSYEQYF
>TRBV5-6|-|TRBJ1-5|-
TGTGCCAGCACCAGGGGAGGGGCTGGGCCCCAGCATTTT
CASTRGGAGPQHF
>TRBV12-1|-|TRBJ2-5|-
TGTGCCAGCAGCTCCCCAAGGGGGTTCCAAGAGGCCCAGTACTTC
CASSSPRGFQEAQYF
>TRBV9|-|TRBJ2-3|-
TGTGCCAGCAGCAACCGACACGGCGGGACAGATACGCAGTATTTT
CASSNRHGGTDTQYF
>TRBV6-1|-|TRBJ1-4|-
TGTGCCAGCAGTGCGACCCGGGAAAATGAAAAACTGTTTTTT
CASSATRENEKLFF
>TRBV7-2|-|TRBJ1-2|-
TGTGCCAGCAGCATAGGACAGAGCCTCAAAATTTATGGCTACACCTTC
CASSIGQSLKIYGYTF
>TRBV6-5|-|TRBJ2-3|-
TGTGCCAGCAGACTTCAGGGGTCAGATACGCAGTATTTT
CASRLQGSDTQYF
>TRBV28|TRBD2|TRBJ2-7|-
TGTGCCCATCGGGGGGTATCCTACGAGCAGTACTTC
CAHRGVSYEQYF
>TRBV19|-|TRBJ1-2|-
TGTGCCAGTAGTACGGGGATTACAGGGAACTATGGCTACACCTTC
CASSTGITGNYGYTF
>TRBV28|-|TRBJ1-2|-
TGTGCCAGCAGTTTACTAGGGGGAGGCTACACCTTC
CASSLLGGGYTF